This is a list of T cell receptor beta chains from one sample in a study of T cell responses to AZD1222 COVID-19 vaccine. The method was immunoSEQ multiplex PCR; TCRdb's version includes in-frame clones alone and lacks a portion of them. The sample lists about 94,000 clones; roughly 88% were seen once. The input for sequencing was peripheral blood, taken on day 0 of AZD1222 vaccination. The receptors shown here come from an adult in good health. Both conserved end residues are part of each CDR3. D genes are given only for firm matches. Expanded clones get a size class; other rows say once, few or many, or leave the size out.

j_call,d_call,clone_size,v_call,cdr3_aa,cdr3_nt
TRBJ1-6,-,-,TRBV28,CASSLNNSPLHF,TGTGCCAGCAGTCTAAATAATTCACCCCTCCACTTT
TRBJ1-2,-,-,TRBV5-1,CASSFPEDSSNYGYTF,TGCGCCAGCAGCTTTCCCGAAGACAGTTCTAACTATGGCTACACCTTC
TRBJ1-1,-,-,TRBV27,CASIGTEAFF,TGTGCCAGCATCGGGACTGAAGCTTTCTTT
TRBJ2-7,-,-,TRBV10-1,CASSESITRRSEQYF,TGCGCCAGCAGTGAGTCGATCACTCGTCGGTCCGAGCAGTACTTC
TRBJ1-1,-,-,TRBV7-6,CASSLVRDTPDEAFF,TGTGCCAGCAGCTTAGTCCGGGACACCCCGGATGAAGCTTTCTTT
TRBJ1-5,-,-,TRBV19,CASSIWEGGGLNQPQHF,TGTGCCAGTAGTATATGGGAGGGAGGGGGACTCAATCAGCCCCAGCATTTT
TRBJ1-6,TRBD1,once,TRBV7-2,CASSSRDRVGSPLHF,TGTGCCAGCAGCTCCCGGGACAGGGTTGGTTCACCCCTCCACTTT
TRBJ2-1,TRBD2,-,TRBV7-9,CASSWTLAGGLANEQFF,TGTGCCAGCAGCTGGACACTAGCGGGGGGGCTAGCTAATGAGCAGTTCTTC
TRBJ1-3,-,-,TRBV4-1,CASSLPGAGNTIYF,TGCGCCAGCAGCCTCCCGGGGGCTGGAAACACCATATATTTT
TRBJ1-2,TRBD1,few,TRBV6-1,CASSEAGTGVDGYTF,TGTGCCAGCAGTGAAGCAGGGACAGGGGTTGATGGCTACACCTTC
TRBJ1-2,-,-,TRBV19,CASSIDADSGYTF,TGTGCCAGTAGTATAGACGCCGACAGTGGCTACACCTTC
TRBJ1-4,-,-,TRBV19,CASSIGGASNEKLFF,TGTGCCAGTAGTATCGGTGGGGCGTCTAATGAAAAACTGTTTTTT
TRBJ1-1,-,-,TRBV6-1,CASSEFKNTEAFF,TGTGCCAGCAGTGAGTTCAAGAACACTGAAGCTTTCTTT
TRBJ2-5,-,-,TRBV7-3,CASSPAGKETQYF,TGTGCCAGCAGCCCCGCAGGGAAAGAGACCCAGTACTTC
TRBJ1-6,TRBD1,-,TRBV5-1,CASSFGGQGGNSPLHF,TGCGCCAGCAGCTTCGGTGGACAGGGCGGGAATTCACCCCTCCACTTT
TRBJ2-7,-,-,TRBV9,CASSPRTDSYEQYF,TGTGCCAGCAGCCCCCGGACGGACTCCTACGAGCAGTACTTC
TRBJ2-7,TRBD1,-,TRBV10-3,CATTGPTYEQYF,TGTGCCACGACAGGGCCAACCTACGAGCAGTACTTC
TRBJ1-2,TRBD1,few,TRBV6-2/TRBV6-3,CASTPTGRNYGYTF,TGTGCCAGCACCCCGACAGGGAGAAACTATGGCTACACCTTC
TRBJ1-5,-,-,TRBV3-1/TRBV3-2,CASSRDSNQPQHF,TGTGCCAGCAGTCGGGACTCAAATCAGCCCCAGCATTTT
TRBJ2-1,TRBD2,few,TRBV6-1,CASSDGRRGGLYNEQFF,TGTGCCAGCAGTGACGGCCGGCGGGGGGGCCTCTACAATGAGCAGTTCTTC
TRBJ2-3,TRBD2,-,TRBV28,CASRISGRTDTQYF,TGTGCCAGCAGGATTAGCGGGCGCACAGATACGCAGTATTTT
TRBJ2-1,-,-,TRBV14,CASSQELGRQYYSYNEQFF,TGTGCCAGCAGCCAAGAGTTAGGCCGACAGTACTACTCCTACAATGAGCAGTTCTTC
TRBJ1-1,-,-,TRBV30,CAWIGGSTEAFF,TGTGCCTGGATCGGGGGGAGCACTGAAGCTTTCTTT
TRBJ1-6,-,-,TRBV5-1,CASSPFDSYNSPLHF,TGCGCCAGCAGCCCATTTGACTCCTATAATTCACCCCTCCACTTT
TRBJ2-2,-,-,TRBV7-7,CASSPTPSNTGELFF,TGTGCTAGCAGCCCCACTCCTTCGAACACCGGGGAGCTGTTTTTT
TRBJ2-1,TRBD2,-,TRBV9,CASSVGILAGGGDSNEQFF,TGTGCCAGCAGCGTAGGGATCCTGGCAGGCGGGGGGGACTCTAATGAGCAGTTCTTC
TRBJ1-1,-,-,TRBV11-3,CASSFGLNTEAFF,TGTGCCAGCAGTTTCGGGTTGAACACTGAAGCTTTCTTT
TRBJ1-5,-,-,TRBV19,CASSIGTGENQPQHF,TGTGCCAGTAGTATAGGAACGGGGGAGAATCAGCCCCAGCATTTT
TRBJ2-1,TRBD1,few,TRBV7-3,CASSLTGTGRDEQFF,TGTGCCAGCAGCTTAACGGGGACAGGGCGCGATGAGCAGTTCTTC
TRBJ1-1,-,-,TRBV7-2,CASSWPGHRFNTEAFF,TGTGCCAGCAGCTGGCCGGGACATCGATTCAACACTGAAGCTTTCTTT
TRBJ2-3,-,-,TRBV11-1,CASSVTWASTDTQYF,TGTGCCAGCAGCGTGACGTGGGCTAGCACAGATACGCAGTATTTT
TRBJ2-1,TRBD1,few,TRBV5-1,CASSLGGQSGYNEQFF,TGCGCCAGCAGCTTGGGGGGACAGTCCGGGTACAATGAGCAGTTCTTC